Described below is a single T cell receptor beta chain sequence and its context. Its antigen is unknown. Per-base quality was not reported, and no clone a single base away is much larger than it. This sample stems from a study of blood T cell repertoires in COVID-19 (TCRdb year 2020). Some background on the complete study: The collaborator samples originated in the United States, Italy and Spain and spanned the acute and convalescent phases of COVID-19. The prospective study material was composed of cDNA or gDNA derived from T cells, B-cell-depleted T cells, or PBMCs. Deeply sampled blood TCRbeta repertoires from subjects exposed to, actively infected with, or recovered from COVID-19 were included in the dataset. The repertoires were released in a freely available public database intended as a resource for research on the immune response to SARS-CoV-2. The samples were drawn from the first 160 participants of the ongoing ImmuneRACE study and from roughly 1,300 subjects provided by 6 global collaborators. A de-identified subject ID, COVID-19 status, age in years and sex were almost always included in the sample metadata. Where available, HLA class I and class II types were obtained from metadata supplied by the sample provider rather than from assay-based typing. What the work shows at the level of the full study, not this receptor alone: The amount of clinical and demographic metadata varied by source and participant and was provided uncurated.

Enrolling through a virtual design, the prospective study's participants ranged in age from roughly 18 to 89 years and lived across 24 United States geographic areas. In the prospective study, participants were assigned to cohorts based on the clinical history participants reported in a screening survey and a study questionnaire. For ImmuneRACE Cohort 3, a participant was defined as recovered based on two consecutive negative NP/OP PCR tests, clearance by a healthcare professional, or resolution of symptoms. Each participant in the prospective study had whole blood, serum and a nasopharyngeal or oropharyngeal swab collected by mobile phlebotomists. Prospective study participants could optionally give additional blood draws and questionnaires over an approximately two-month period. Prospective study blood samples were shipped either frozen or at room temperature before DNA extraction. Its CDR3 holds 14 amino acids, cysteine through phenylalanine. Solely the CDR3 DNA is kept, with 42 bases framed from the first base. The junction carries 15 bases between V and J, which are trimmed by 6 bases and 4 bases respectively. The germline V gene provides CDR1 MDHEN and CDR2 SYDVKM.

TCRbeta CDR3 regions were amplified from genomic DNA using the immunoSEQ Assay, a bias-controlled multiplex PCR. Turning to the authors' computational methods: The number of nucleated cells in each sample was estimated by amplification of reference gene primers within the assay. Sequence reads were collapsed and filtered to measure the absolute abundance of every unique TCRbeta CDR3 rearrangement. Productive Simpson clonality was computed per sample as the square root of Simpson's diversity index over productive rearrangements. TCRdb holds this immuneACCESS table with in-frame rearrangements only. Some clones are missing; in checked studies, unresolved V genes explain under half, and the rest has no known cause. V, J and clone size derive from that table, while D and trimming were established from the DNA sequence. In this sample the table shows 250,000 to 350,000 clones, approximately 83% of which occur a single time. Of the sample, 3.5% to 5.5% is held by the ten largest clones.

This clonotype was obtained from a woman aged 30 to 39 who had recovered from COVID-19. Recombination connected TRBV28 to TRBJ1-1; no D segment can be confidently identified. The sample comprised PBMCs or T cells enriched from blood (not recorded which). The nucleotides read TGTGCCAGCAGGCCTAGAGGAATTAGCACTGAAGCTTTCTTT. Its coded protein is CASRPRGISTEAFF.